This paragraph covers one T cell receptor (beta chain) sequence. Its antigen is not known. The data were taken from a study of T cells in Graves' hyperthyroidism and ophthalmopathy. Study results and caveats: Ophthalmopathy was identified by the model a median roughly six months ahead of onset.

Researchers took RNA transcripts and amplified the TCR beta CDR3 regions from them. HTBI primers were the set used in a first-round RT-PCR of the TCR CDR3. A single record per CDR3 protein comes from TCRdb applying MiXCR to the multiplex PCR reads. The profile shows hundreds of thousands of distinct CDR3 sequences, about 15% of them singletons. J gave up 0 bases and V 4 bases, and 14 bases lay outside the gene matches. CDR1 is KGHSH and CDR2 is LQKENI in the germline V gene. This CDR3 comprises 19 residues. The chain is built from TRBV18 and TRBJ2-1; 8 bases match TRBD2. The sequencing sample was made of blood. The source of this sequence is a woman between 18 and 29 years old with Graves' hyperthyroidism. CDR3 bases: TGTGCCAGCTCACGGAGACCAGCGGGGGTACTGAGCTCCTACAATGAGCAGTTCTTC. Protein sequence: CASSRRPAGVLSSYNEQFF.